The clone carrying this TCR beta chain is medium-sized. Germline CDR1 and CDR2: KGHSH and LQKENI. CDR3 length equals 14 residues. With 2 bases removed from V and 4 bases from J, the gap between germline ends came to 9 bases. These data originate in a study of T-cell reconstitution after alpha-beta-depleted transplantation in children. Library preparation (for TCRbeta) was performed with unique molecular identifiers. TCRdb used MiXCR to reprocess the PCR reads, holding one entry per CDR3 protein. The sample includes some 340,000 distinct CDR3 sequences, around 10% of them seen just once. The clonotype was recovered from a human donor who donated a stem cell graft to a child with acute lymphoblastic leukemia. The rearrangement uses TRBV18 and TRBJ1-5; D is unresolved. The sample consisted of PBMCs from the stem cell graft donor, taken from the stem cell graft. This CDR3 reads CASSPSTVNQPQHF. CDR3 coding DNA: TGTGCCAGCTCACCATCGACGGTAAATCAGCCCCAGCATTTT.